The source of this TCR beta chain is a study of blood T cell repertoires in COVID-19. The V and J ends lost 2 bases and 5 bases, in that order; junction bases with no gene match: 5. Germline V gene data show CDR1 as MNHEY and CDR2 as SVGEGT. The CDR3 has 15 amino acids. The authors' processing: It was from reference gene primer amplification that nucleated cell counts were estimated. Only in-frame clones appear in the TCRdb table, and some are missing; sequencing was by immunoSEQ multiplex PCR. For V, J and clone size, that table is used; D and trimming come from the DNA. This sample has about 200,000 clones; 85% to 90% occur once, and the top ten carry 3.5% to 4.5%. The cohort comprised adults aged 18 to 89 years residing in around 25 US areas. Clinical history reported by participants formed the basis on which cohorts were assigned.

Sequenced input: PBMCs or T cells enriched from blood (not recorded which). The sequence derives from a woman in her twenties or thirties with acute COVID-19. J is TRBJ1-2 and V is TRBV6-2 or TRBV6-3; TRBD1 matches at 10 bases. The CDR3 DNA sequence: TGTGCCAGCAGTTACGGACAGGGGGAGAGATATGGCTACACCTTC. Its protein product is CASSYGQGERYGYTF.